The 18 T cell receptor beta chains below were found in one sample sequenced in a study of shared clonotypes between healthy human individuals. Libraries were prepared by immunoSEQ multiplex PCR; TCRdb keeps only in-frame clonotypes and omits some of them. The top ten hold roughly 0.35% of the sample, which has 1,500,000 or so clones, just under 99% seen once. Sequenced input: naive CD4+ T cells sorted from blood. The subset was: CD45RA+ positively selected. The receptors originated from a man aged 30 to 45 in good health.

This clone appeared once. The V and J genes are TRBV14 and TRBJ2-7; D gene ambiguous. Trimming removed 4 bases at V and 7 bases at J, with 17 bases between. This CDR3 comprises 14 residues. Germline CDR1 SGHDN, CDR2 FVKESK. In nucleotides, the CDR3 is TGTGCCAGCAGCCTTCCTGGGTGGGATGGGGAGCAGTACTTC. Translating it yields CASSLPGWDGEQYF.

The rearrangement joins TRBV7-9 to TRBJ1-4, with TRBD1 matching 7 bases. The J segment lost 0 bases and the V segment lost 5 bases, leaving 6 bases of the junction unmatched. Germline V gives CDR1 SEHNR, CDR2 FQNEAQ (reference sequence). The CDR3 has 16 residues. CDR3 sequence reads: CASSQGTVATNEKLFF. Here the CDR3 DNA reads TGTGCCAGCAGCCAGGGGACAGTTGCAACTAATGAAAAACTGTTTTTT.

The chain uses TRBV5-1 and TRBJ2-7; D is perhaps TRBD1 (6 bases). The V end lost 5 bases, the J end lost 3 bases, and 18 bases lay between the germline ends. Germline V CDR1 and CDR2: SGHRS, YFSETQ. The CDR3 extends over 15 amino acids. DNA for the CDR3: TGCGCCAGCAGTTTAGCCGGGACATCCAACTACGAGCAGTACTTC. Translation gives CASSLAGTSNYEQYF.

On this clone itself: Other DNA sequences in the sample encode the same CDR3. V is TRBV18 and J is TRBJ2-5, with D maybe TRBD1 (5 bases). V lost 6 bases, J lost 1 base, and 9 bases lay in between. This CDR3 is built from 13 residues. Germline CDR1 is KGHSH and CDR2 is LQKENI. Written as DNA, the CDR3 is TGTGCCAGCTCTCAAGACAGCCAAGAGACCCAGTACTTC. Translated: CASSQDSQETQYF.

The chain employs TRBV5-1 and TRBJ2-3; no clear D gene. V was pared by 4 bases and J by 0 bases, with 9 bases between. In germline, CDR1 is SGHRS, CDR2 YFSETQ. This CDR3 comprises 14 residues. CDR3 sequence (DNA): TGCGCCAGCAGCCCCATTCACAGCACAGATACGCAGTATTTT. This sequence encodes CASSPIHSTDTQYF. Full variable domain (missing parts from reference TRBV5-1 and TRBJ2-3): KAGVTQTPRYLIKTRGQQVTLSCSPISGHRSVSWYQQTPGQGLQFLFEYFSETQRNKGNFPGRFSGRQFSNSRSEMNVSTLELGDSALYLCASSPIHSTDTQYFGPGTRLTVL.

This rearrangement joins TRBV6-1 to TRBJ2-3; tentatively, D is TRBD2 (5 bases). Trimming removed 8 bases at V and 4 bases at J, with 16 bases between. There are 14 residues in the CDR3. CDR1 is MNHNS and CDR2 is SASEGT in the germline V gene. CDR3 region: CASRPGRFADTQYF. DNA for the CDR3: TGTGCCAGCCGCCCGGGAAGGTTCGCAGATACGCAGTATTTT.

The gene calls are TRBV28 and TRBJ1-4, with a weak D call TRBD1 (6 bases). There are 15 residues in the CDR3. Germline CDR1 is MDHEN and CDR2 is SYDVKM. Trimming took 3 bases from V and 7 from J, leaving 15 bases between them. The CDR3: CASSLLGGEGEKLFF. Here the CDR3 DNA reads TGTGCCAGCAGTTTGCTGGGGGGCGAGGGTGAAAAACTGTTTTTT.

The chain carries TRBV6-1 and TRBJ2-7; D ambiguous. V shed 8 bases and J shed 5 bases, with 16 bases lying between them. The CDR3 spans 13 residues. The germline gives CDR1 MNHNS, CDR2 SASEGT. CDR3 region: CASLAVSPNEQYF. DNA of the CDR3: TGTGCCAGCTTAGCAGTCAGTCCCAACGAGCAGTACTTC.

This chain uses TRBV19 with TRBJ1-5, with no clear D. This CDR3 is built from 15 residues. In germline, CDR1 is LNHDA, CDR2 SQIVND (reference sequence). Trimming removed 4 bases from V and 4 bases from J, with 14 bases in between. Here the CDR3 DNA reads TGTGCCAGTAGTACCCCCGGGTCTCAAAATCAGCCCCAGCATTTT. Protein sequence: CASSTPGSQNQPQHF.

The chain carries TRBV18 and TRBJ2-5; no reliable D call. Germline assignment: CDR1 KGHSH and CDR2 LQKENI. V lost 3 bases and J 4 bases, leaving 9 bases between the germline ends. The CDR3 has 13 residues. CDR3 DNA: TGTGCCAGCTCACCCAGACACGGAGAGACCCAGTACTTC. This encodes CASSPRHGETQYF.

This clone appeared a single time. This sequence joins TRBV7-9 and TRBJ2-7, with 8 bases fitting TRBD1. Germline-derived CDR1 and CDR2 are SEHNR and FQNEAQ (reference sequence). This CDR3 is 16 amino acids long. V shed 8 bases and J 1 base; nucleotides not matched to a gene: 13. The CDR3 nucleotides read TGTGCCAGCGCAGGGTGGGGTCGGGACAGGTCCTACGAGCAGTACTTC. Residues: CASAGWGRDRSYEQYF. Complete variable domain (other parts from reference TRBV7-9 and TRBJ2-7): DTGVSQNPRHKITKRGQNVTFRCDPISEHNRLYWYRQTLGQGPEFLTYFQNEAQLEKSRLLSDRFSAERPKGSFSTLEIQRTEQGDSAMYLCASAGWGRDRSYEQYFGPGTRLTVT.

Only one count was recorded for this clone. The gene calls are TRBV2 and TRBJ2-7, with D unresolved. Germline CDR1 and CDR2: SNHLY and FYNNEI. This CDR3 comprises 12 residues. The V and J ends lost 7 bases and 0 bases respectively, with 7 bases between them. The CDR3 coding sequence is TGTGCCAGCACCTCATTCTCCTACGAGCAGTACTTC. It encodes CASTSFSYEQYF.

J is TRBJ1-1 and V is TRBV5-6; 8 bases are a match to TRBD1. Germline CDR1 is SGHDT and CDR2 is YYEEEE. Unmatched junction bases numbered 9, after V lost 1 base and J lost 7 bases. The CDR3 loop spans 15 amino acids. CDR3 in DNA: TGTGCCAGCAGCTTGTCGTTCAGGGGGCGTGGTGAAGCTTTCTTT. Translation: CASSLSFRGRGEAFF.

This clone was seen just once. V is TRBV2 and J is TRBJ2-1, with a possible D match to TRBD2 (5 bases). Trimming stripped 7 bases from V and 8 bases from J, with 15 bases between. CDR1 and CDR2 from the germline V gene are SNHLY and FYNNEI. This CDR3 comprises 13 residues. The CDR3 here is CASNRAMGDEQFF. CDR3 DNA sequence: TGTGCCAGCAATCGGGCGATGGGAGATGAGCAGTTCTTC.

CDR3 in DNA: TGTGCCAGCAGAACAGCGGGCACCGGGGAGCTGTTTTTT. As protein: CASRTAGTGELFF. V gene TRBV2 combines with J gene TRBJ2-2; D may be TRBD2 (6 bases). The ends were cut back, 6 bases at V and 4 bases at J, with 9 bases in the middle. This CDR3 has 13 amino acids. Germline loops: CDR1 SNHLY, CDR2 FYNNEI.

The CDR3 spells CASSLMTWGNQPQHF. In nucleotides, the CDR3 is TGTGCCAGCAGTTTAATGACTTGGGGCAATCAGCCCCAGCATTTT. V usage is TRBV28 and J usage is TRBJ1-5; D gene unclear. V lost 2 bases, J lost 2 bases, and 10 bases lay in between. The CDR3 totals 15 residues. Germline values: CDR1 MDHEN, CDR2 SYDVKM. Full variable domain (missing parts from reference TRBV28 and TRBJ1-5): DVKVTQSSRYLVKRTGEKVFLECVQDMDHENMFWYRQDPGLGLRLIYFSYDVKMKEKGDIPEGYSVSREKKERFSLILESASTNQTSMYLCASSLMTWGNQPQHFGDGTRLSIL.

CDR3 DNA sequence: TGTGCCAGCAGCGTCAATATCCTCCACGAGCAGTACTTC. Its translation is CASSVNILHEQYF. The V call is TRBV9, the J call TRBJ2-7; no reliable D call. Between the trimmed V and J ends, which lost 2 bases and 5 bases, there was a span of 11 bases. Germline CDR1 reads SGDLS; CDR2 reads YYNGEE. The CDR3 runs to 13 residues.

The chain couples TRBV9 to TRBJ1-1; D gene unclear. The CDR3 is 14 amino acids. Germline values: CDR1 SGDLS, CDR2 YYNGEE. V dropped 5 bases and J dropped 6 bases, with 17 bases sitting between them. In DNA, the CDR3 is TGTGCCAGCAGGAATCCTACCGGAGGCCCTGAAGCTTTCTTT. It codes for CASRNPTGGPEAFF.